This paragraph reports one T cell receptor beta chain. It has no known antigen specificity. Per-base quality was not reported, and no clone a single base away is much larger than it. These data are taken from a study of T cell therapy after organ transplantation (dated by TCRdb to the late 2010s). As for the study more broadly: Therapy products were autologous CMV-specific T cells expanded in vitro for 2 to 3 weeks with a peptide pool of 30 HLA class I and II CMV epitopes. Patients were given up to 6 doses of T cells at 2-week intervals and were followed for over 25 weeks after finishing therapy. Among the ten or so patients, eight were classed as clinical responders, while two were classed as nonresponders. Across 2 to 6 intravenous infusions, patients got a median of 1.92 x 10^8 CMV-specific T cells. Blood samples for the short-term post-therapy time point were collected 4 to 8 weeks after therapy was completed. An open-label phase I trial of autologous CMV-specific adoptive T cell therapy in solid-organ transplant recipients was the basis for the study, which was a follow-up TRBV repertoire analysis. Long-term post-therapy samples were available for only about 75% of the 10 patients. Overall study results and their limits: Reduced sample coverage from poor CD8+ T cell yield may be reflected in the few expansions detected in nonresponders. Fold change in CD8 clonality after therapy inversely correlated with pretherapy clonality, suggesting less biased repertoires were more receptive to remodeling. The small cohort prevented assessing confounders such as concurrent antirejection and antiviral medications. Marked pretherapy clonal expansions with minimal repertoire change after therapy were observed in nonresponders. Post-therapy reconstitution appeared to include both transferred clonotypes and endogenous clonotypes not detected in the therapy products.

V lost 4 bases and J lost 3 bases; the stretch between them is 21 bases long. The CDR3 goes from the cysteine to the phenylalanine over 17 residues. The only DNA kept is the CDR3, 51 bases in frame from the first base. The germline V gene gives CDR1 as SGHDN and CDR2 as FVKESK. The time point label, as the study defines it: 4-8 weeks after completion of therapy. The patients had received solid-organ transplants and had drug-resistant/recurrent cytomegalovirus. Around 10 people from the trial were chosen for repertoire analysis because post-therapy peripheral blood mononuclear cells were available from them. A BD FACSAria III was used to sort viable CD3+CD8+CD4- lymphocytes from PBMCs. The Qiagen DNeasy Kit was used to extract genomic DNA from the sorted cells. TRB CDR3 regions were amplified from genomic DNA with the immunoSEQ two-step, bias-controlled multiplex PCR assay. CDR3 libraries were sequenced on an Illumina NextSeq 500. In the paper's pipeline: Initial alignment and bioinformatics, including bias normalization against synthetic CDR3 analogs, were performed with the immunoSEQ Analyzer platform. Annotation of V, D and J genes followed the definitions in the IMGT database. For further TRBV analyses, VDJtools version 1.1.10 and the R package tcR version 2.2.1.11 were used with default settings. GLIPH analysis was performed with version 1.0 using default settings. Significant clonotype frequency changes were tested by 2-sided binomial test with Benjamini-Hochberg correction (alpha = 0.01) in CDR3 sequences with at least 5 reads. Here the immuneACCESS table is served through TCRdb, limited to in-frame sequences with V and J called. Missing clones are a known gap in these copies; in checked studies unresolved V genes cover under half, and the rest lacks a known reason. The DNA was the basis for D and trimming; V, J and clone size are from that table. For this sample there are just under 20,000 clones; 81% appear just once. The top ten constitute 9.2% of the sample.

The TCR originated in a human patient who had received a solid organ transplant and had CMV disease. Following transplantation, T cells from the graft donor may be among those present. The sample consisted of CD8+ T cells from blood, taken after autologous CMV-specific T cell therapy. This sequence uses TRBV14 and TRBJ1-1; the D gene is possibly TRBD1, with 6 bases matching. This receptor has the CDR3 CASSLYAIGQLDTEAFF. The bases are TGTGCCAGCAGCCTCTATGCCATCGGACAGTTAGACACTGAAGCTTTCTTT.